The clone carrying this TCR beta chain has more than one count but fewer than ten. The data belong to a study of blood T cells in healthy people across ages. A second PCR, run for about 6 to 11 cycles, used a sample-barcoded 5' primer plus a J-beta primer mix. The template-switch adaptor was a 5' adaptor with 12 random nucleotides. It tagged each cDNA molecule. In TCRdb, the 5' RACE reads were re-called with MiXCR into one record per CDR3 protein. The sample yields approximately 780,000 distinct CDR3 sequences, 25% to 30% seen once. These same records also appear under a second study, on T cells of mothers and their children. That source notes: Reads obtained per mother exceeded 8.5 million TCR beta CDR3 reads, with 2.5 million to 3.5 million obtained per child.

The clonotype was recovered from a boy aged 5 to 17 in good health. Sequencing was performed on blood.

The chain's CDR3 is CAIKGREWDEQFF. In DNA form, the CDR3 reads TGTGCCATCAAGGGCAGGGAGTGGGATGAGCAGTTCTTC. The V call is TRBV10-3, the J call TRBJ2-5, with D possibly called TRBD1 or TRBD2 (5 bases each). The J call is doubtful: the DNA matches TRBJ2-1 better. The CDR3 consists of 13 residues. Germline CDR1 ENHRY, CDR2 SYGVKD.